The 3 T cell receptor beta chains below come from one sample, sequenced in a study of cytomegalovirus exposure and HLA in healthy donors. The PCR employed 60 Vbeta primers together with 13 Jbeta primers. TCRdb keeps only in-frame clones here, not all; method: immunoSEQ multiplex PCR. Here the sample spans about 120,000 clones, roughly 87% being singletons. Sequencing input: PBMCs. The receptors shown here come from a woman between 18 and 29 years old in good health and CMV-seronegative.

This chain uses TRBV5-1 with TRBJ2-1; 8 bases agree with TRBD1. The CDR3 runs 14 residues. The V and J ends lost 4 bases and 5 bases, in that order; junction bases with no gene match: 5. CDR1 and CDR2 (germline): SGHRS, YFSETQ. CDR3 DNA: TGCGCCAGCAGCATCGGACAGGGAAACAATGAGCAGTTCTTC. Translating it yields CASSIGQGNNEQFF.

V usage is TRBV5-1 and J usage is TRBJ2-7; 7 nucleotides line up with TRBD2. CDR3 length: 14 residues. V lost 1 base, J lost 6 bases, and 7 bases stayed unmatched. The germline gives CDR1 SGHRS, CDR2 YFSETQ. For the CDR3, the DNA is TGCGCCAGCAGCTTGTCCGGGACTACGGGCGAGCAGTACTTC. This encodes CASSLSGTTGEQYF. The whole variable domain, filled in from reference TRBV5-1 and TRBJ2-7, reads KAGVTQTPRYLIKTRGQQVTLSCSPISGHRSVSWYQQTPGQGLQFLFEYFSETQRNKGNFPGRFSGRQFSNSRSEMNVSTLELGDSALYLCASSLSGTTGEQYFGPGTRLTVT.

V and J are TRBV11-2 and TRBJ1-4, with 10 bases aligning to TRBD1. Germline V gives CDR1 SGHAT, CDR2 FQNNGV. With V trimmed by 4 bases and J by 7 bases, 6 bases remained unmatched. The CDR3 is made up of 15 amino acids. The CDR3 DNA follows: TGTGCCAGCAGCTCAGACAGGGGGCTAGCTGAAAAACTGTTTTTT. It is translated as CASSSDRGLAEKLFF.